In its sample, the clone carrying this T cell receptor (beta chain) was seen many times. Its target is unknown. This sample is part of a study of CD8+CD57+ T cells in acquired aplastic anemia. Study context: The mean DNA yield obtained from sorted CD4+ and CD8+ cells came to roughly 3.4 ug.

All patients picked for sequencing had shown, by flow cytometry, an expansion of CD8+CD57+ cells. Patient blood was sampled before any therapy had been received. The V gene's germline CDR1 is DFQATT and CDR2 SNEGSKA (reference sequence). The ends were cut back, 1 base at V and 6 bases at J, with 19 bases in the middle. CDR3 length equals 15 residues. Study-level results: A set of roughly 27 CD8+ CDR3 sequences was shared between patients and controls, and these sequences appeared highly expressed in patients.

Genomic DNA templated the TCR beta VDJ and CDR3 profiling. TCRdb processed the reads anew with MiXCR; each CDR3 protein has one entry. The sample comprises under 200,000 distinct CDR3 sequences, about 50% of which are singletons, and about 31% rests with the top ten. Sequenced input: sorted CD4+, CD8+, or CD8+CD57+ T cells (not recorded which) from PBMCs. The chain couples TRBV20-1 to TRBJ2-7; D remains ambiguous. This TCR derives from a human donor with aplastic anemia. The CDR3 here is CSARATDRPTGEQYV. The CDR3 region has the DNA TGCAGTGCTAGAGCAACGGACCGACCTACCGGCGAGCAGTACGTC.